Listed below are T cell receptor beta chains from one sample, sequenced in a study of identifying expanded T cells in peripheral blood. Here immunoSEQ multiplex PCR was the method, and the copy in TCRdb shows in-frame clones only, minus some. The sample has over 100,000 clones, 88% seen once. Input material: blood. These receptors came from a person aged 18-70 years in good health. Each CDR3 is given with its conserved first and last residue. A D gene is named only where the DNA matches it firmly. Clone size is shown for a subset of rows, as once, few, many or a class of expanded clone.

TRBV28	TRBJ2-7	TRBD1	.	CASTRQGLSYEQYF	TGTGCCAGCACAAGACAGGGCCTCTCCTACGAGCAGTACTTC
TRBV5-1	TRBJ2-1	TRBD2	.	CASSPLLAGGPRRYNEQFF	TGCGCCAGCAGCCCCCTACTAGCGGGGGGCCCTCGTCGCTACAATGAGCAGTTCTTC
TRBV19	TRBJ2-7	TRBD1	.	CASSILGTEVNEQYF	TGTGCCAGTAGTATCCTCGGGACAGAGGTCAACGAGCAGTACTTC
TRBV15	TRBJ2-2	.	.	CATSIRQEPPLFYTGELFF	TGTGCCACCAGCATACGCCAAGAGCCTCCCTTATTTTACACCGGGGAGCTGTTTTTT
TRBV19	TRBJ2-7	TRBD1	.	CATHGTGAYEQYF	TGTGCCACCCACGGGACAGGGGCCTACGAGCAGTACTTC
TRBV7-2	TRBJ2-2	TRBD2	.	CASSYELAGNTGELFF	TGTGCCAGCAGCTACGAACTAGCGGGGAACACCGGGGAGCTGTTTTTT
TRBV10-3	TRBJ2-3	.	.	CAIRGRSGTDTQYF	TGTGCCATCAGGGGACGTAGCGGAACAGATACGCAGTATTTT
TRBV7-3	TRBJ2-5	TRBD2	.	CASSLGTSGRARGETQYF	TGTGCCAGCAGCCTCGGGACTAGCGGGAGGGCCAGGGGGGAGACCCAGTACTTC
TRBV27	TRBJ1-1	TRBD1	.	CASSIGTGGNTEAFF	TGTGCCAGCAGTATCGGGACAGGGGGCAACACTGAAGCTTTCTTT
TRBV27	TRBJ2-7	.	.	CASSRATTSSYEQYF	TGTGCCAGCAGTCGCGCGACAACGAGCTCCTACGAGCAGTACTTC
TRBV9	TRBJ2-3	TRBD2	.	CASSVTSGVSTDTQYF	TGTGCCAGCAGCGTCACTAGCGGGGTATCCACAGATACGCAGTATTTT
TRBV6-1	TRBJ2-3	TRBD1	.	CASSGGQGRRDTQYF	TGTGCCAGCAGCGGCGGACAGGGGAGGAGAGATACGCAGTATTTT
TRBV19	TRBJ2-1	.	.	CASSMEIRYNEQFF	TGTGCCAGTAGTATGGAGATTCGCTACAATGAGCAGTTCTTC
TRBV2	TRBJ1-1	TRBD1	few	CASQGDTEAFF	TGTGCCAGCCAGGGGGACACTGAAGCTTTCTTT
TRBV6-1	TRBJ2-1	.	.	CASFGAINEQFF	TGTGCCAGCTTTGGCGCGATCAATGAGCAGTTCTTC
TRBV10-3	TRBJ1-2	.	few	CAISESPGMGYGYTF	TGTGCCATCAGTGAGTCCCCGGGGATGGGCTATGGCTACACCTTC
TRBV18	TRBJ1-1	.	.	CASSPQGDTEAFF	TGTGCCAGCTCACCACAGGGTGACACTGAAGCTTTCTTT
TRBV9	TRBJ1-2	.	.	CASSVANSLSHGYTF	TGTGCCAGCAGCGTAGCCAACAGCCTTTCCCATGGCTACACCTTC
TRBV5-1	TRBJ2-1	TRBD2	.	CASSSGLAQSDEQFF	TGCGCCAGCAGTTCAGGACTAGCCCAATCGGATGAGCAGTTCTTC
TRBV13	TRBJ1-1	.	once	CASSLVPRGAFF	TGTGCCAGCAGCTTAGTCCCCCGGGGGGCTTTCTTT